These 18 T cell receptor beta chains share one sample of origin, sequenced in a study of Graves' ophthalmopathy and Graves' hyperthyroidism. RNA served as the template for amplifying TCR beta CDR3 regions. HTBI primers were employed in first-round RT-PCR, then a second-round multiplex PCR followed. MiXCR, applied by TCRdb to the multiplex PCR reads, yields one record per CDR3 protein. The repertoire has approximately 640,000 distinct CDR3 sequences, over 40% of them found once; the top ten carry about 3.3%. The sequenced sample was peripheral blood. The receptors originated from an adult man with Graves' ophthalmopathy.

About this clonotype: No DNA is shown, since the ends of the CDR3 on it are uncertain; the CDR3 is the one TCRdb lists. This chain connects TRBV25-1 to TRBJ2-2; TRBD1, the table's D call, was not compared with the DNA. CDR1 is MGHDK, CDR2 SYGVNS, per germline. With termini counted, the CDR3 has 22 amino acids. The CDR3 region is CASSGLQGDEQYFGPSTGELFF.

This chain links TRBV10-3 with TRBJ2-5; 7 bases are a match to TRBD1. The CDR3 covers 14 residues. After removal of 10 bases from V and 5 bases from J, the junction contained 13 bases not matched to a gene. In germline, CDR1 is ENHRY, CDR2 SYGVKD. CDR3 protein: CASSLTGILETQYF. The CDR3 DNA is TGTGCCAGCAGCCTGACAGGGATTTTGGAGACCCAGTACTTC.

This clonotype appeared many times. CDR3: CASSIGSSGNEQYF. In nucleotides, the CDR3 is TGTGCCAGTAGTATTGGTTCTAGCGGAAACGAGCAGTACTTC. This chain joins TRBV19 and TRBJ2-7; 7 positions agree with TRBD2. Germline CDR1 LNHDA, CDR2 SQIVND (reference sequence). The CDR3 runs 14 residues. J was trimmed by 5 bases and V by 3 bases; bases with no gene match: 7.

At least ten counts were recorded for this clonotype. The gene calls are TRBV7-2 and TRBJ1-6; 9 bases map to TRBD1. The germline gives CDR1 SGHTA, CDR2 FQGNSA. V dropped 3 bases and J dropped 10; count of bases not matched to a gene: 7. The CDR3 spans 15 residues. The CDR3 here is CASSFQQGAGSPLHF. CDR3 coding DNA: TGTGCCAGCAGCTTCCAACAGGGGGCTGGGTCACCCCTCCACTTT.

This sequence joins TRBV5-1 and TRBJ1-4; D possibly corresponds to TRBD1 (5 bases). This CDR3 has 16 residues. Germline V CDR1 and CDR2: SGHRS, YFSETQ. The germline V and J ends were trimmed by 2 bases and 4 bases, with 15 bases remaining between them. This CDR3 reads CASSLGPGGNNEKLFF. Here the CDR3 DNA reads TGCGCCAGCAGCTTAGGTCCCGGGGGTAATAATGAAAAACTGTTTTTT.

This clonotype showed up many times. The chain combines TRBV19 with TRBJ2-7; 8 bases are a match to TRBD1. From germline, CDR1 is LNHDA and CDR2 SQIVND (reference sequence). Germline trimming cut 9 bases from V and 4 bases from J; bases unmatched to any gene: 11. The CDR3 extends over 14 amino acids. CDR3 sequence reads: CASSPGQGPYEQYF. The CDR3 nucleotides read TGTGCCAGCAGCCCTGGACAGGGTCCGTACGAGCAGTACTTC.

At least ten counts were recorded for this clonotype. The rearrangement links TRBV2 to TRBJ2-5; a weak D match, TRBD2 (7 bases). Trimming removed 2 bases at V and 1 base at J, with 11 bases between. The CDR3 is made up of 15 amino acids. Germline lookup yields CDR1 SNHLY and CDR2 FYNNEI. The CDR3 nucleotides are TGTGCCAGCAGTGAACTGGCGGGGGCCCAAGAGACCCAGTACTTC. Encoded protein: CASSELAGAQETQYF.

On this clonotype itself: This may be a read error: a much more frequent sequence differs by one nucleotide. A read error is likely, as this CDR3 ends without the conserved phenylalanine or tryptophan. The chain has TRBV12-3 or TRBV12-4 and TRBJ1-6; a possible D gene is TRBD1 (6 bases). V was trimmed by 11 bases and J by 13 bases, leaving 12 bases between them. The CDR3 totals 10 residues. In DNA, the CDR3 is TGTGCCCTGGAGGGGGGTCCCCTCCACCTT. Encoded protein: CALEGGPLHL.

This clonotype was observed many times. The chain links TRBV11-2 to TRBJ1-1, with TRBD1 as a possible D gene (6 bases). The CDR3 runs 12 residues. CDR1 SGHAT and CDR2 FQNNGV come from the germline V gene. Between the trimmed V and J ends, which lost 4 bases and 8 bases, there was a span of 11 bases. The CDR3 reads CASSWGAGEAFF. CDR3 sequence (DNA): TGTGCCAGCAGCTGGGGGGCCGGCGAAGCTTTCTTT.

This clonotype appeared a few times. This rearrangement joins TRBV7-9 to TRBJ1-1; the match to TRBD1 covers 11 bases. There are 14 residues in the CDR3. The V gene's germline CDR1 is SEHNR and CDR2 FQNEAQ (reference sequence). Trimming took 4 bases from V and 6 from J; bases not matched to a gene: 4. CDR3 amino acids: CASSSGQGASEAFF. CDR3 bases: TGTGCCAGCAGCTCCGGACAGGGGGCCTCTGAAGCTTTCTTT.

V gene TRBV20-1 combines with J gene TRBJ1-6; possibly TRBD1 for D (5 bases). The CDR3 is 13 residues long. Trimming took off 6 bases at V and 7 bases at J, with 13 bases between the two ends. Germline CDR1 DFQATT, CDR2 SNEGSKA (reference sequence). This CDR3 reads CSASREVNSPLHF. The CDR3 DNA is TGCAGTGCCAGCAGGGAGGTCAATTCACCCCTCCACTTT.

V gene TRBV2 combines with J gene TRBJ1-4; TRBD1 matches 7 bases. V lost 8 bases, J lost 2 bases, and 8 bases stayed unmatched. From germline, CDR1 is SNHLY and CDR2 FYNNEI. This CDR3 has 15 residues. Written as DNA, the CDR3 is TGTGCCAGCGCACAGGGGTCCGTGACTAATGAAAAACTGTTTTTT. Residues: CASAQGSVTNEKLFF.

A note on this clonotype: A junction boundary mismatches the germline segment, possibly from a read error. V gene TRBV10-3 combines with J gene TRBJ1-2; D not resolved. CDR1 is ENHRY, CDR2 SYGVKD, per germline. This CDR3 spans 14 amino acids. CDR3: CASSSDYHSYGYTF. CDR3 DNA: TGTGCCAGCAGTTCCGATTACCACAGCTATGGCTACACCTTC.

Concerning this clonotype itself: A read error may account for a junction end that differs from germline. The chain combines TRBV20-1 with TRBJ2-7; 7 positions agree with TRBD2. The CDR3 is 12 residues long. Germline assignment: CDR1 DFQATT and CDR2 SNEGSKA (reference sequence). CDR3 loop: CSAQRGPYEQYF. CDR3 nucleotides: TGCAGTGCCCAGCGGGGACCCTATGAGCAGTACTTC.

This sequence joins TRBV5-1 and TRBJ1-3; D is ambiguous. Trimming took 4 bases from V and 1 from J, leaving 12 bases between them. Germline V CDR1 and CDR2: SGHRS, YFSETQ. The CDR3 extends over 15 amino acids. The CDR3: CASSPGPLSGNTIYF. DNA of the CDR3: TGCGCCAGCAGCCCTGGGCCTCTTTCTGGAAACACCATATATTTT.

The gene calls are TRBV12-3 or TRBV12-4 and TRBJ1-5; no firm D call. This CDR3 has 12 amino acids. The CDR3 nucleotides are TGTGCTAGTGGTTTGTTGACCGAGCCCCAGCATTTT. This translates into CASGLLTEPQHF.

The chain combines TRBV12-3 or TRBV12-4 with TRBJ2-5; 8 nucleotides line up with TRBD2. CDR3 length: 18 amino acids. V lost 2 bases and J lost 5; bases outside the gene matches: 16. The CDR3: CASSLIPTSGGVGETQYF. DNA of the CDR3: TGTGCCAGCAGTTTAATCCCCACTAGCGGAGGGGTCGGGGAGACCCAGTACTTC.

At least ten counts were recorded for this clonotype. The chain recombines TRBV2 with TRBJ1-4, with 7 bases identical to TRBD1. Unmatched junction bases numbered 11, after V lost 5 bases and J lost 5 bases. CDR3 length: 16 amino acids. Germline V gene sequence: CDR1 SNHLY, CDR2 FYNNEI. The CDR3, as DNA: TGTGCCAGCAGTCTAGGACAGGAGTGGGGAAATGAAAAACTGTTTTTT. Its translation: CASSLGQEWGNEKLFF.